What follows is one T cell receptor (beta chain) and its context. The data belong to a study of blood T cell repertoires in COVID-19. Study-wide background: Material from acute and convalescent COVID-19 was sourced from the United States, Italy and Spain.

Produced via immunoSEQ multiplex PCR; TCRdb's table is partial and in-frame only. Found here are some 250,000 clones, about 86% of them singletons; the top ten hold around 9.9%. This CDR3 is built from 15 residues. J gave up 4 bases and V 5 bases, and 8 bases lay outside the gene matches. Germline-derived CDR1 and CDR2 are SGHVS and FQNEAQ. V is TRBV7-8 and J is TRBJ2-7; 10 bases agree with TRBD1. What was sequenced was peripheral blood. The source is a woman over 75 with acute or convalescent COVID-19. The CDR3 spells CASSPLDRGRYEQYF. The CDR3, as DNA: TGTGCCAGCAGCCCGCTGGACAGGGGGAGGTACGAGCAGTACTTC.